This record covers a single T cell receptor beta chain. The germline CDR1 and CDR2 sequences are SGHRS and YFSETQ. The trim removed 4 bases at V and 6 bases at J, leaving 8 bases unmatched. The CDR3 is made up of 15 amino acids. These data come from a study of blood T cell repertoires in COVID-19. TCRdb's table, derived via immunoSEQ multiplex PCR, lists solely in-frame clones and lacks some. Among roughly 300,000 clones, around 86% were seen once, and the ten largest hold around 3%. Sequencing was carried out using peripheral blood. The source of this sequence is a woman in her fifties or sixties with active or convalescent COVID-19. This chain links TRBV5-1 with TRBJ2-5, with TRBD2 identical over 11 bases. The CDR3: CASSLEGTSGKTQYF. The CDR3, as DNA: TGCGCCAGCAGCCTTGAGGGGACTAGCGGAAAGACCCAGTACTTC.